The rows below give T cell receptor beta chains drawn from one sample of a study of blood T cell repertoires in COVID-19. Data came from immunoSEQ multiplex PCR; TCRdb stores just in-frame clones and leaves some out. Of fewer than 350,000 clones listed, approximately 91% are singletons. The specimen was PBMCs or T cells enriched from blood (not recorded which). These receptors were obtained from a woman between 35 and 50 years old who had recovered from COVID-19. Each CDR3 is given with its conserved first and last residue. D genes are given only for firm matches. Clone sizes are given selectively: once, few, many, or a class where the clone is expanded.

size	V	J	D	DNA	CDR3
once	TRBV11-3	TRBJ2-1	TRBD2	TGTGCCAGCAGCTCCGGGCGTACTAGCGGGACGTACAATGAGCAGTTCTTC	CASSSGRTSGTYNEQFF
NA	TRBV4-2	TRBJ1-3	TRBD1	TGTGCCAGCAGCCAAGATGGGACAGGGGTTGGAAACACCATATATTTT	CASSQDGTGVGNTIYF
NA	TRBV27	TRBJ2-7	NA	TGTGCCAGCAGTTCCGCGGGACTGGAGCAGTACTTC	CASSSAGLEQYF
NA	TRBV15	TRBJ1-5	TRBD1	TGTGCCACCAGCAGAGATTCCGGGACAGGGGTTGGCAATCAGCCCCAGCATTTT	CATSRDSGTGVGNQPQHF
NA	TRBV19	TRBJ1-2	TRBD1	TGTGCCAGTAGTCCGGGACAGGGGTGGGGCTACACCTTC	CASSPGQGWGYTF
many	TRBV27	TRBJ1-1	NA	TGTGCCAGCAGACAGGGAGGGTCTGAAGCTTTCTTT	CASRQGGSEAFF
NA	TRBV30	TRBJ2-7	TRBD1	TGTGCCTGGGGTCCCGGGACAGGGGCAAGGGAGCAGTACTTC	CAWGPGTGAREQYF
NA	TRBV9	TRBJ2-3	NA	TGTGCCAGCAGCGTACGAGAGGGGGGGTCACAAGATACGCAGTATTTT	CASSVREGGSQDTQYF
NA	TRBV5-8	TRBJ1-5	NA	TGTGCCAGCAGCTTGGGTGACGGAGCCAATCAGCCCCAGCATTTT	CASSLGDGANQPQHF
NA	TRBV11-3	TRBJ2-2	TRBD1	TGTGCCAGCAGCTTAGCGTTACAGGACAGGGTAACCGGGGAGCTGTTTTTT	CASSLALQDRVTGELFF
NA	TRBV6-5	TRBJ1-2	TRBD1	TGTGCCGGCAGGAGGGGACAGGGAGTTTATGGCTACACCTTC	CAGRRGQGVYGYTF
NA	TRBV27	TRBJ1-1	NA	TGTGCCAGCAGCCAAGAGGGATACACTGAAGCTTTCTTT	CASSQEGYTEAFF
NA	TRBV6-2/TRBV6-3	TRBJ2-2	TRBD2	TGTGCCAGCAGTTATCGCGCGGGAGTGACCACCGGGGAGCTGTTTTTT	CASSYRAGVTTGELFF
NA	TRBV19	TRBJ1-2	TRBD1	TGTGCCAGTAGTGACAGGGGGCTCGGTGGCTACACCTTC	CASSDRGLGGYTF
NA	TRBV3-1/TRBV3-2	TRBJ1-1	TRBD1	TGTGCCAGCAGCCTTCGGGACAGCACTGAAGCTTTCTTT	CASSLRDSTEAFF
NA	TRBV15	TRBJ1-4	NA	TGTGCCACCAGCAGACGGGACACGAATGAAAAACTGTTTTTT	CATSRRDTNEKLFF
NA	TRBV30	TRBJ2-3	NA	TGTGCCTGGAGTAACGGAGGAAGTGCAGATACGCAGTATTTT	CAWSNGGSADTQYF
NA	TRBV3-1/TRBV3-2	TRBJ1-2	NA	TGTGCCAGCAGCCACGTGGTACAGGGTTTCTATGGCTACACCTTC	CASSHVVQGFYGYTF
NA	TRBV2	TRBJ2-7	NA	TGTGCCAGCAGCCGCCGGGACTCCCAGTACGAGCAGTACTTC	CASSRRDSQYEQYF
NA	TRBV2	TRBJ1-2	NA	TGTGCCAGCAGTGAACAGGGCGTCCGTGGCTACACCTTC	CASSEQGVRGYTF
NA	TRBV27	TRBJ2-7	NA	TGTGCCAGCAGTTTACCCCGGGGCGAGCAGTACTTC	CASSLPRGEQYF
NA	TRBV3-1/TRBV3-2	TRBJ1-3	NA	TGTGCCAGCAGCCAAGTTCTGGGGAGCTCTGGAAACACCATATATTTT	CASSQVLGSSGNTIYF
NA	TRBV30	TRBJ1-2	TRBD1	TGTGCCTGGAGTCCCGGGACAGGGTATGGCTACACCTTC	CAWSPGTGYGYTF
NA	TRBV2	TRBJ1-1	NA	TGTGCCAGCAGTGAAGCGCGACAGCCGAACACTGAAGCTTTCTTT	CASSEARQPNTEAFF
NA	TRBV18	TRBJ2-7	NA	TGTGCCAGCTCACGTGAGTACGAGCAGTACTTC	CASSREYEQYF
NA	TRBV11-3	TRBJ1-1	NA	TGTGCCAGCAGCTTAGACCCCAAAACTGAAGCTTTCTTT	CASSLDPKTEAFF
NA	TRBV7-9	TRBJ2-7	TRBD2	TGTGCCAGCAGCATGACTAGCGGGAGGTCTCGGGAGCAGTACTTC	CASSMTSGRSREQYF
NA	TRBV7-9	TRBJ2-2	TRBD2	TGTGCCAGCAGCTTAGTCGGGGGGGCTATCACCGGGGAGCTGTTTTTT	CASSLVGGAITGELFF
NA	TRBV30	TRBJ2-4	TRBD2	TGTGCCTGGAGTATCGGCCTAGCGGGAATCAAAAACATTCAGTACTTC	CAWSIGLAGIKNIQYF
NA	TRBV7-3	TRBJ1-1	TRBD1	TGTGCCAGCAGCTCAATGCCCCCCGGGACAGGGGGTGAAGCTTTCTTT	CASSSMPPGTGGEAFF
NA	TRBV3-1/TRBV3-2	TRBJ1-3	NA	TGTGCCAGCAGCCAGTCCTCCAAGGGGCCTGGAAACACCATATATTTT	CASSQSSKGPGNTIYF